The 6 T cell receptor beta chains below were found in one sample sequenced in a study of regulatory and conventional T cells in RAG deficiency (dated by TCRdb to 2016 to 2017). Before genomic DNA extraction, regulatory T cells were purified from blood as CD4+CD25-high CD127-low cells. Libraries were constructed by the immunoSEQ multiplex PCR assay. TCRdb retrieved this table from immuneACCESS and kept in-frame rearrangements only. Not all clones are present; in checked studies, unresolved V genes account for under half, and no reason is known for the remainder. This sample has about 9,400 clones in its table, and 70% to 90% of those were observed once. The biggest ten clones account for over 1% of the sample. This same sample was also taken into another study, of regulatory T cells. The other study reports the following: The multiplex PCR relied on 52 forward TRBV primers and 13 reverse TRBJ primers, and amplification bias was corrected through assay-based and computational methods.

The sequencing input was Tregs sorted from blood. The receptors were sampled from a human donor in good health.

This chain joins TRBV2 and TRBJ1-5, with D unclear. Germline V gene sequence: CDR1 SNHLY, CDR2 FYNNEI. The CDR3 extends over 13 amino acids. V shed 6 bases and J shed 4 bases, with 10 bases lying between them. In nucleotides, the CDR3 is TGTGCCAGCAGAGGACGGATAAATCAGCCCCAGCATTTT. Protein: CASRGRINQPQHF.

CDR3 nucleotide sequence: TGCAGTGCTAGAGGGTACGGCTACACCTTC. It is translated as CSARGYGYTF. The rearrangement uses TRBV20-1 and TRBJ1-2; D gene unclear. Deletions cut 1 base from V and 8 bases from J, with 5 bases between. The CDR3 contains 10 residues. CDR1 and CDR2 (germline): DFQATT, SNEGSKA (reference sequence).

The J gene is TRBJ2-7, the V gene TRBV7-9; D may be TRBD1 (6 bases). CDR3 size: 14 residues. The ends were cut back, 3 bases at V and 4 bases at J, with 13 bases in the middle. Germline values: CDR1 SEHNR, CDR2 FQNEAQ (reference sequence). The CDR3 here is CASSFARDNYEQYF. The CDR3 DNA reads as TGTGCCAGCAGCTTCGCCCGGGACAATTACGAGCAGTACTTC.

This clone was counted only a few times. This CDR3 is CASSLGQHHWEQYF. The DNA of the CDR3 is TGTGCCAGCAGTTTGGGACAGCACCATTGGGAGCAGTACTTC. This chain links TRBV28 with TRBJ2-7; 7 bases fit TRBD1. Germline V gives CDR1 MDHEN, CDR2 SYDVKM. This CDR3 is 14 amino acids long. Trimming removed 3 bases from V and 7 bases from J; junction bases left unmatched: 9.

This chain links TRBV28 with TRBJ2-7, with D unresolved. V shed 2 bases and J shed 2 bases, with 10 bases lying between them. CDR1 is MDHEN and CDR2 is SYDVKM in the germline V gene. The CDR3 sequence is 14 residues long. Here the CDR3 DNA reads TGTGCCAGCAGTTTACCGTCAGCGACCTACGAGCAGTACTTC. Protein sequence: CASSLPSATYEQYF.

CDR3 sequence (DNA): TGTGCCAGCAGACCCGACAGTTACCAGCCCCAGCATTTT. This codes for CASRPDSYQPQHF. The rearrangement links TRBV2 to TRBJ1-5; D perhaps matches TRBD1 (5 bases). This CDR3 region has 13 residues. The V gene lost 6 bases and the J gene lost 7 bases, with 13 bases spanning the gap. CDR1 and CDR2 from the germline V gene are SNHLY and FYNNEI.